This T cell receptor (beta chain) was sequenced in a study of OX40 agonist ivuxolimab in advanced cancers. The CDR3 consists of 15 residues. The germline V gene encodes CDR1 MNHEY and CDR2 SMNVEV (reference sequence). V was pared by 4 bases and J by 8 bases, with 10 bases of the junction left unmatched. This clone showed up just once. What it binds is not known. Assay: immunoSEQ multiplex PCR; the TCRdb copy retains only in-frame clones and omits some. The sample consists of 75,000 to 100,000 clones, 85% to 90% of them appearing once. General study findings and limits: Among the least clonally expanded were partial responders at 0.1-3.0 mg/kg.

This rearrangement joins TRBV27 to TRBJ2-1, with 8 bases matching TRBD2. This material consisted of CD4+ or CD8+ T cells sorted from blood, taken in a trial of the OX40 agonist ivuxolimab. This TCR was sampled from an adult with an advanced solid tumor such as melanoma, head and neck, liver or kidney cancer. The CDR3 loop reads CASSSVGAGADEQFF. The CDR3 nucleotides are TGTGCCAGCAGTTCGGTAGGAGCGGGAGCTGATGAGCAGTTCTTC.